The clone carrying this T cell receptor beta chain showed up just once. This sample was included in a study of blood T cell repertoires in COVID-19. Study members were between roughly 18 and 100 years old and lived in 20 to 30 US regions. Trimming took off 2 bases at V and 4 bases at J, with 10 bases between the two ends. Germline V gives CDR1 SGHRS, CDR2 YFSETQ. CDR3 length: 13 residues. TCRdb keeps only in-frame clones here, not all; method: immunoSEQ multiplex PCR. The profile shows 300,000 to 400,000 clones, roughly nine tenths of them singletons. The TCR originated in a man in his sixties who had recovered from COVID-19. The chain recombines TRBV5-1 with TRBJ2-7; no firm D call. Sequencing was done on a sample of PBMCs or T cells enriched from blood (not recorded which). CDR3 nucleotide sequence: TGCGCCAGCAGCTTTGGCCTCTCGTACGAGCAGTACTTC. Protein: CASSFGLSYEQYF.